These 21 T cell receptor beta chains came from one sample sequenced in a study of patients and donors after allogeneic stem cell transplantation. One entry per CDR3 protein results from TCRdb running MiXCR on the RT-PCR reads. The data contain roughly 960,000 distinct CDR3 sequences, over 15% of them singletons. Sample: blood, either unsorted or a sorted T cell fraction (not recorded which). The origin of the receptors is a human donor who was either an allogeneic HSCT recipient or a stem cell or donor lymphocyte infusion donor (not recorded which). It is not recorded whose cells these are; they may come from a transplant donor.

This clonotype was found a few times. V is TRBV6-5 and J is TRBJ2-3; the D is unclear. CDR3 length: 17 amino acids. Germline values: CDR1 MNHEY, CDR2 SVGAGI. V was cut by 2 bases and J by 2 bases, with 17 bases left in between. CDR3: CASSYNSILQYTDTQYF. The CDR3 nucleotides are TGTGCCAGCAGTTACAACAGTATCCTACAGTACACAGATACGCAGTATTTT.

The J gene is TRBJ2-7, the V gene TRBV12-3 or TRBV12-4; 7 bases are a match to TRBD2. The V and J ends lost 7 bases and 6 bases, in that order; junction bases with no gene match: 12. The CDR3 totals 14 residues. The CDR3 here is CASTPSGGPREQYF. CDR3 nucleotide sequence: TGTGCCAGCACCCCTTCGGGAGGCCCCCGCGAGCAGTACTTC.

This sequence joins TRBV5-1 and TRBJ2-3; D is uncertain. The CDR3 is 16 amino acids. Germline CDR1 SGHRS, CDR2 YFSETQ. Trimming took off 0 bases at V and 5 bases at J, with 16 bases between the two ends. CDR3 protein: CASSLADRASQDTQYF. CDR3 bases: TGCGCCAGCAGCTTGGCCGATCGAGCTAGTCAAGATACGCAGTATTTT.

The J gene is TRBJ2-5, the V gene TRBV18; 8 bases match TRBD1. CDR1 KGHSH and CDR2 LQKENI come from the germline V gene. V gave up 5 bases and J gave up 2 bases; unmatched junction bases: 7. The CDR3 runs to 15 residues. The CDR3 DNA is TGTGCCAGCTCAACCGACAGGGGATCTCAAGAGACCCAGTACTTC. Protein product: CASSTDRGSQETQYF.

The rearrangement joins TRBV12-3 or TRBV12-4 to TRBJ1-5, with 10 bases identical to TRBD1. The J segment lost 9 bases and the V segment lost 6 bases, leaving 14 bases of the junction unmatched. The CDR3 runs to 16 residues. CDR3 nucleotides: TGTGCCAGCAGCCCGGCGGGACAGGGGCCCTGGGGGCCCCAGCATTTT. Its translation: CASSPAGQGPWGPQHF.

The chain carries TRBV5-1 and TRBJ2-2, with 10 bases identical to TRBD2. The CDR3 has 18 amino acids. V dropped 3 bases and J dropped 2; count of bases not matched to a gene: 10. In germline, CDR1 is SGHRS, CDR2 YFSETQ. CDR3 region: CASSWRRLAGANTGELFF. The CDR3 coding sequence is TGCGCCAGCAGCTGGAGGCGGCTAGCGGGGGCCAACACCGGGGAGCTGTTTTTT.

This clonotype was observed a handful of times. This chain joins TRBV3-1 and TRBJ2-1; D perhaps matches TRBD2 (5 bases). The CDR3 is 16 amino acids. The V end was cut by 2 bases, the J end by 0 bases, with 11 bases between. In germline, CDR1 is LGHDT, CDR2 YNNKEL (reference sequence). The CDR3 region is CASSQSLTSSYNEQFF. In DNA form, the CDR3 reads TGTGCCAGCAGCCAAAGCCTTACTAGCTCCTACAATGAGCAGTTCTTC.

This clonotype appeared a single time. The chain carries TRBV13 and TRBJ2-1, with TRBD2 matching over 11 bases. This CDR3 spans 22 amino acids. Germline V gene lookup returns CDR1 PRHDT and CDR2 FYEKMQ (reference sequence). J gave up 1 base and V 4 bases, and 21 bases lay outside the gene matches. CDR3 DNA: TGTGCCAGCAGCTCCGGGACAGATAGTAGCGGGAGGGCCTCTCGGTCCTACAATGAGCAGTTCTTC. This codes for CASSSGTDSSGRASRSYNEQFF.

The chain has TRBV5-6 and TRBJ2-7; no firm D call. The V end was cut by 3 bases, the J end by 3 bases, with 16 bases between. The germline gives CDR1 SGHDT, CDR2 YYEEEE. This CDR3 is 15 amino acids long. CDR3 sequence: CASSSIPRLVYEQYF. DNA for the CDR3: TGTGCCAGCAGCTCGATCCCCCGACTCGTCTACGAGCAGTACTTC.

The CDR3 sequence is CASSLGLAGDYEQFF. For the CDR3, the DNA is TGCGCCAGCAGCCTGGGACTAGCGGGAGACTATGAGCAGTTCTTC. This chain links TRBV5-1 with TRBJ2-1; 14 nucleotides align to TRBD2. Trimming removed 4 bases from V and 8 bases from J; junction bases left unmatched: 5. The CDR3 contains 15 residues. CDR1 is SGHRS, CDR2 YFSETQ, per germline.

This clonotype was recorded many times. The V and J genes are TRBV4-3 and TRBJ2-2, with TRBD2 matching 8 bases. The length of the CDR3 is 18 residues. Germline CDR1 and CDR2: LGHNA and YSLEER. Trimming at V came to 0 bases and at J to 2 bases, leaving 8 bases not matched to a gene. In DNA form, the CDR3 reads TGCGCCAGCAGCCAAGAGAGGGGACGGGGGGGTAACACCGGGGAGCTGTTTTTT. It yields the protein CASSQERGRGGNTGELFF.

This clonotype turned up a few times. The rearrangement uses TRBV7-9 and TRBJ2-2; 9 bases agree with TRBD1. CDR1 is SEHNR and CDR2 is FQNEAQ in the germline V gene (reference sequence). The CDR3 extends over 16 amino acids. Losses at the gene ends were 3 bases for V and 1 base for J; bases not matched to a gene: 3. CDR3: CASSFPTGGNTGELFF. CDR3 in DNA: TGTGCCAGCAGCTTCCCGACAGGGGGGAACACCGGGGAGCTGTTTTTT. Full variable domain (remainder filled in from reference TRBV7-9 and TRBJ2-2): DTGVSQNPRHKITKRGQNVTFRCDPISEHNRLYWYRQTLGQGPEFLTYFQNEAQLEKSRLLSDRFSAERPKGSFSTLEIQRTEQGDSAMYLCASSFPTGGNTGELFFGEGSRLTVL.

This clonotype was observed a few times. This rearrangement joins TRBV15 to TRBJ2-1; TRBD1 agrees at 7 bases. V trimming: 0 bases; J trimming: 10 bases; junction bases outside the gene matches: 6. The CDR3 covers 14 residues. In germline, CDR1 is LNHNV, CDR2 YYDKDF (reference sequence). The CDR3 spells CATSRDDRVAEQFF. For the CDR3, the DNA is TGTGCCACCAGCAGAGACGACAGGGTAGCCGAGCAGTTCTTC.

CDR3 loop: CSASGGRDTQYF. The CDR3 DNA follows: TGCAGTGCTTCGGGCGGGAGGGATACGCAGTATTTT. The V call is TRBV20-1, the J call TRBJ2-3; 8 positions match TRBD2. CDR3 length: 12 residues. Per germline, CDR1 DFQATT and CDR2 SNEGSKA (reference sequence). J lost 6 bases, V lost 5 bases, and 4 bases had no gene match.

This clonotype has a count of ten or more. The rearrangement joins TRBV15 to TRBJ2-7; possibly TRBD1 for D (6 bases). V lost 0 bases and J 4 bases, leaving 7 bases between the germline ends. This CDR3 spans 13 amino acids. The germline V gene encodes CDR1 LNHNV and CDR2 YYDKDF (reference sequence). CDR3 DNA: TGTGCCACCAGCAGAGACAGGGGTTACGAGCAGTACTTC. It is translated as CATSRDRGYEQYF. Based on the CDR3 plus reference TRBV15 and TRBJ2-7, the full variable domain is DAMVIQNPRYQVTQFGKPVTLSCSQTLNHNVMYWYQQKSSQAPKLLFHYYDKDFNNEADTPDNFQSRRPNTSFCFLDIRSPGLGDTAMYLCATSRDRGYEQYFGPGTRLTVT.

This clonotype was seen a handful of times. The rearrangement joins TRBV24-1 to TRBJ2-7; tentative D call: TRBD1 (7 bases). From germline, CDR1 is KGHDR and CDR2 SFDVKD. V shed 7 bases and J shed 5 bases, with 14 bases lying between them. This CDR3 has 13 amino acids. The CDR3 region is CATRGGTANEQYF. For the CDR3, the DNA is TGTGCCACCAGAGGAGGGACAGCCAACGAGCAGTACTTC.

The chain joins TRBV12-3 or TRBV12-4 to TRBJ2-7; TRBD2 is a possible D gene (6 bases). V dropped 1 base and J dropped 4 bases, with 8 bases sitting between them. The CDR3 sequence is 13 residues long. The CDR3 sequence is CASSLDSGYEQYF. The CDR3 bases are TGTGCCAGCAGTTTAGACAGCGGGTACGAGCAGTACTTC.

This clonotype was counted many times. The rearrangement uses TRBV12-3 or TRBV12-4 and TRBJ1-6, with D unclear. Trimming left V 1 base short and J 8 bases short, with 9 bases between. CDR3 length equals 14 residues. CDR3 in amino acids: CASSLVERDSPLHF. DNA for the CDR3: TGTGCCAGCAGTTTAGTCGAAAGGGATTCACCCCTCCACTTT.

In its sample, this clonotype was seen many times. The chain joins TRBV24-1 to TRBJ2-7; weak D call: TRBD2 (5 bases). The CDR3 sequence is 13 residues long. Germline V CDR1 and CDR2: KGHDR, SFDVKD. V was cut by 7 bases and J by 5 bases, with 14 bases left in between. The CDR3 region is CATRSGDENEQYF. For the CDR3, the DNA is TGTGCCACCAGATCCGGGGATGAAAACGAGCAGTACTTC.

As regards this clonotype: One base away lies a much larger clone, so this may be a sequencing read error. The chain combines TRBV4-3 with TRBJ2-1; 7 nucleotides align to TRBD1. TRBJ2-7 matches the DNA end more closely, so the J call is doubtful. The germline CDR1 and CDR2 sequences are LGHNA and YSLEER. The CDR3 contains 15 residues. The CDR3 nucleotides read TGCGCCAGCAGCCTCGAGACGGGACAGTACAATGAGCAGTACTTC. This translates into CASSLETGQYNEQYF.

This clonotype was counted a few times. The chain is built from TRBV11-2 and TRBJ2-5; 12 bases line up with TRBD2. V lost 4 bases, J lost 7 bases, and 10 bases stayed unmatched. CDR3 size: 16 residues. Germline loops: CDR1 SGHAT, CDR2 FQNNGV. The CDR3 DNA reads TGTGCCAGCAGCTCCCTCCTAGCGGGGGGGCCAGGGACCCAGTACTTC. This codes for CASSSLLAGGPGTQYF.